This TCR beta chain was identified in a study of vaccination and CD4 T cells after COVID-19 (dated by TCRdb to about 2022). About the study as a whole: The convalescent cohort comprised six males and four females, including two Hispanic individuals, seven Caucasians, two Asians and one multiracial person. Participants got two doses of the Pfizer-BioNTech BNT162b2 vaccine (n=8) or two doses of the Moderna mRNA-1273 vaccine (n=2). Post-COVID blood samples from convalescent patients were collected a median of roughly 100 days after diagnosis, with a range of roughly 35 to 180 days. Post-vaccine blood samples were collected a median of about 11 weeks after the second vaccine dose, ranging from about 12 to 241 days. Overlapping spike peptide pools from SARS-CoV-2 and from the common cold coronaviruses HCoV-NL63, HCoV-OC43 and HCoV-229E were used as culture stimuli. Control cultures received a CEFX viral epitope pool as the positive control, an HIV-1 Nef peptide pool as the negative control, or no peptide. In approximately ten COVID-19 convalescent patients and a handful of infection-naive healthy vaccine recipients, the spike-specific CD4+ TCR repertoire before mRNA vaccination was compared with the repertoire after mRNA vaccination. Beyond this particular receptor, the publication reports: The number of convalescent patients in the study was relatively small, and the study did not examine early timepoints following natural infection. Among convalescent patients, a median about 86% of the SARS-CoV-2-reactive clones seen after vaccination appeared only after vaccination, which suggests priming specific to the vaccine. An increase in the median number of SARS-CoV-2-reactive clonotypes from 21 after infection to roughly 39 after vaccination was observed, but the change was not found to be significant. Nearly all vaccine-specific clones in convalescent patients (304 of 307) were mono-reactive for SARS-CoV-2 spike rather than cross-reactive with common cold coronaviruses.

The library was built by means of PCR. DNA from cultured CD4+ T cells was subjected to TCR sequencing with the Oncomine TCR Beta short-read assay at the Johns Hopkins FTIC core. The QIAamp micro DNA kit was used to extract genomic DNA from the cultured CD4+ T cells. Oncomine TCR Beta libraries from cultured CD4+ T cells were pooled with unique dual indexes and sequenced on an Illumina iSeq 100. Per the original workflow: Non-productive sequences were filtered out, and CDR3s that did not start with C, did not end with F or W, or were shorter than 7 amino acids were discarded. Antigen-specific clonotypes were identified using the MANAFEST web application through comparison of peptide-stimulated wells with reference and other culture wells. An FDR below 0.05, an odds ratio above 5, and a productive frequency above 0.1% in at least two of three replicate wells were required for clones to be considered positive. A clonotype was classed as cross-reactive if the clonotype showed significant expansion both in SARS-CoV-2 spike wells and in at least one common cold coronavirus spike condition. Levenshtein distances (stringdist) and unrooted phylogenetic trees (ape) in R version 3.6.1 were used to assess CDR3 homology. Using fastp at Q25 and MiXCR, TCRdb reprocessed the public reads and kept productive beta chains. Rows matching on CDR3 protein sequence are summarized as one entry with the most common DNA and genes. In this record, the V and J calls reflect TCRdb's handling and not the investigators' own analysis. Counted in this sample were some 16,000 distinct CDR3 sequences; around 74% of them appeared once. The ten largest clones take up more than 9% of the sample.

A word on this clonotype: It has no known antigen specificity. No base-level quality is on record; no much larger clone is a single base apart.

The treatment or condition tag for this specimen amounts to: 10-day PBMC culture with coronavirus spike peptide pools or control peptides (ViraFEST assay). The ViraFEST assay, used in the study, expanded antigen-specific T cells with peptide pools and then identified the expanded clonotypes through TCR sequencing. Negative nucleocapsid antibody tests taken both before and after vaccination confirmed that the healthy vaccine recipients had no prior SARS-CoV-2 infection. Each well held 2.2 million or so PBMCs cultured with roughly 10 ug/ml peptide pools in IMDM containing around 5.5% human AB serum and about 10 IU/ml IL-2. On days 3 and 7, half of the culture medium was replaced with fresh IL-2-containing medium. Once the cells had been in culture for 10 days, the EasySep CD4+ T cell isolation kit was used to isolate CD4+ T cells by negative selection. Ficoll-Paque Plus gradient centrifugation was used to isolate PBMCs from whole blood, and the isolated PBMCs were then either used fresh or cryopreserved at -140C. Triplicate wells were generally used for each culture condition.

Here the sequenced sample was CD4+ T cells from blood, cultured in vitro, taken after SARS-CoV-2 vaccination. The receptor was isolated from a human donor who received a COVID-19 vaccine.

At the DNA level, the sequence is TGTGCCAGCAGCTTGGGGCAGCTAGGACCAGGGGCCCTTGCCAACGTCCTGACTTTC. This gives the protein CASSLGQLGPGALANVLTF. This receptor chain uses TRBV7-2 and TRBJ2-6; 6 matching bases give a weak D call of TRBD1. CDR1 SGHTA and CDR2 FQGNSA are derived from the germline V gene. Trimming removed 3 bases from V and 7 bases from J, leaving 25 bases between the germline ends. Counted from cysteine to phenylalanine, this CDR3 has 19 amino acids. The CDR3 DNA has 57 bases and is translated from base 1.